This entry is about one TCR beta chain. Its recognized antigen is unknown. There are no base qualities to consult, and no much larger clone falls within one base. This sample is part of a study of cytomegalovirus exposure and HLA in healthy donors (dated by TCRdb to between 2016 and 2019). Looking at the study overall: According to an earlier analysis of 450 to 650 of the donors, 150 million to 200 million T cells yielded 117 million unique TCR beta sequences and approximately 300 Gb of sequence data. An early release that covered some 630 HLA-typed donors contained 300 to 350 gigabases of sequencing data and about 93 million unique TCR sequences. Among the approximately 420 genotyped donors, approximately 81% belonged to the genetic ancestry cluster associated with self-reported Caucasian donors. The study aimed to test whether cataloging public T cell receptors could reveal signatures of past pathogen exposure. Using immunosequencing, the study profiled T cell repertoires from roughly 650 subjects and related those repertoires to cytomegalovirus serostatus. Besides the first cohort of roughly 700 subjects, a separate validation cohort made up of roughly 120 different subjects was used. High-throughput TCR immunosequencing, statistical association of individual TCRs with disease status, and machine learning were combined to predict cytomegalovirus infection status. A later analysis re-examined previously published TCR beta repertoires from around 670 donors and added high-resolution HLA genotyping to investigate patterns of TCR occurrence. The later analysis used no new phenotypic data to find candidate immune exposures, relying instead on TCR beta sequences and their occurrence across donors. In an earlier analysis of 587 of the donors, high-throughput TCR beta sequencing was used to judge whether each TCR beta V gene segment behaved as functional or pseudogenic. Donor age, sex, ethnicity and CMV serostatus were compiled together with the repertoire data. In a later genetic analysis, genome-wide SNP genotypes for about three fifths of the roughly 670 donors were used, and that subset was treated as a discovery cohort. All discovery cohort repertoires had been generated using a single sequencing platform. HLA typing covered class I and class II loci at four-digit resolution. Typing coverage varied by locus: roughly 629-640 donors for A, B, C, DRB1 and DQB1; approximately 560 for DQA1; around 570 for DPA1; fewer than 480 for DPB1. Several DR-DQ haplotypes were treated as single units for association and clustering because of strong linkage in the cohort. On average, roughly 250,000 unique TCR beta nucleotide sequences were sequenced per donor among several hundred genotyped donors of the cohort, with 15% to 20% of those sequences being non-productive.

The cohort was made up of about 670 healthy bone marrow donors. All cohort members were sampled while nominally healthy, although unrecorded immune exposures were likely present. The donor was CMV seronegative and belonged to the group of 350 or so seronegative cohort members. A peripheral blood sample was collected from each donor, and TCR beta sequencing was performed on peripheral blood mononuclear cells. Genomic DNA extraction from the blood cell samples was performed with the Qiagen DNeasy Blood Extraction Kit. CDR1 SEHNR and CDR2 FQNEAQ are derived from the germline V gene (reference sequence). Its CDR3 holds 11 amino acids, cysteine through phenylalanine. Just the 33-base CDR3 DNA is kept, in frame starting at base 1. V gives up 6 bases and J gives up 2 bases, and the segment between their germline ends measures 4 bases. Receptor amplification or capture employed the immunoSEQ multiplex PCR assay. For the multiplex PCR, a mixture combining 60 forward primers for TCR Vbeta segments and 13 reverse primers for TCR Jbeta segments was used. Amplification of the CDR3 region of rearranged TCR beta genes was performed with a multiplex PCR assay on genomic DNA. The amplified TCR beta libraries were sequenced on the Illumina HiSeq System as 87-base-pair reads. For the original study's pipeline: Across the 670 or so repertoires, a later analysis counted roughly 84 million unique TCR beta chains, some 11 million of which were shared by at least two donors. To remove PCR and sequencing errors, raw reads were error-corrected and collapsed into unique sequences using a nearest-neighbor algorithm that merged closely related sequences. V, D and J gene segments were assigned by aligning CDR3 sequences to IMGT reference sequences. Each retained sequence needed at least a six-nucleotide match to both a V gene segment and a J gene segment. Rearrangements were classified as productive when the CDR3 lacked stop codons and remained in frame with V and J, and all other rearrangements were classified as non-productive. Following IMGT convention, CDR3 was defined as the stretch from the second conserved V-encoded cysteine to the conserved J-encoded phenylalanine. In an earlier analysis of roughly 610 of the donors, sequences lacking an unambiguous match to a single V gene segment were excluded. An earlier analysis of about 600 of the donors called V segments functional above 56.7% productive rearrangements and segregating when the between-donor standard deviation exceeded 5%. To diagnose cytomegalovirus status from the catalog of TCR beta chain sequences, a statistical classification framework was built. In a later analysis, TCR nucleotide sequences were compared against IMGT/GENE-DB human TR gene sequences so that V and J genes could be assigned. A later analysis assigned CDR3 sequences and most-parsimonious VDJ recombination scenarios with the TCRdist pipeline. A later analysis defined each TCR beta chain by its CDR3 amino acid sequence plus V-gene family, and excluded reads lacking a unique V-gene family. A later analysis removed nearly 600 highly shared, low-generation-probability nucleotide sequences to deal with suspected cross-contamination and a sequencing artifact. A later analysis calculated a clonal expansion index for each public chain from normalized within-repertoire ranks of inferred template counts. In a later analysis, generation probabilities were computed with a VDJ recombination model fitted to out-of-frame rearrangements, and the resulting probabilities were checked against IGoR. In a later analysis, hypergeometric tests were used to score TCR-TCR, TCR-HLA and TCR-CMV co-occurrence, with a repertoire-size bias correction applied to TCR pairs. In a later analysis, false discovery rates were estimated by permuting HLA or CMV assignments 20 times. In a later analysis, co-occurring TCRs were grouped with DBSCAN, and TCRdist sequence similarity was added when clustering was performed within HLA-allele-positive subsets. For co-occurrence clustering, repertoires with fewer than 30,000 or more than 120,000 public chains were excluded, along with five repertoires with anomalous nucleotide sharing. In its TCRdb copy, this immuneACCESS table keeps in-frame sequences only and misses some clones. Where compared with another copy, unresolved V genes explain less than half of these, and the others have no known cause. V, J and clone size are taken as reported in that table, and D and trimming were inferred from the DNA itself. This sample lists 170,000 or so clones; about 81% were detected once. About 2.2% of the sample is held by the ten biggest clonotypes.

What the authors observed across the whole study: Linkage disequilibrium might explain the correlated functional status among segregating V segments, but an unknown experimental factor could not be excluded. The classifier was reported to diagnose cytomegalovirus status with high specificity and sensitivity in both the original cohort and the validation cohort. In a later analysis, HLA-associated TCR beta chains were found to be more clonally expanded and to have lower generation probabilities than equally common non-associated chains. An association between a missense DCLRE1C variant and V-gene and J-gene trimming of TCR beta chains was found in a later genetic analysis and replicated in an independent cohort. Because some donors lacked HLA typing at each locus, the association tests relied only on the typed subset. The authors suggested that the approach could potentially be generalized to other disease states and immunological phenotypes. Some IMGT-functional V segments, including TRBV6-2 and TRBV6-3, could not be told apart with the 87-base-pair reads, so those segments were excluded. When HLA alleles, especially DR and DQ, strongly co-occurred, attributing TCR associations to individual alleles was difficult. While some public TCRs were present in many individuals, most TCR sequences turned up only very rarely across donors. A further reported finding was that TCR beta sequences accurately predicted the HLA-A and HLA-B alleles for most subjects in the first cohort. A later analysis associated 15,000 to 20,000 TCR beta sequences with specific HLA alleles at a false discovery rate of 0.05. In vitro tests confirmed that a few of the cytomegalovirus-associated TCR beta chains recognize cytomegalovirus antigens. Broadly in line with IMGT annotations, most TCR beta V segments showed up in productive rearrangements about 87% or about 30% of the time in an earlier analysis of about 500 of the donors. In this cohort, only TCR beta chains were sequenced, and detectable features were limited by the absence of alpha or paired-chain data. According to a later analysis, most CMV-associated TCR beta chains appeared to be HLA-restricted, and the HLA associations seemed to be driven largely by CMV exposure. Some 15 rarely observed V segments, including chromosome 9 orphons, were excluded from the earlier analysis of several hundred of the donors because counts were too low. Compared with the approximately 710-donor mean, donors in an Asian-associated ancestry cluster had fewer N-insertions in productive TCRs, according to a later genetic analysis. Roughly uniform sequencing depth across donors was assumed in presence/absence analyses, although this assumption may not hold. The study gave a list of 150 to 200 TCR beta chains associated with cytomegalovirus. A later analysis reported that several top co-occurrence clusters appeared linked to parvovirus B19, influenza, CMV and Epstein-Barr virus. In a later analysis, TCR association rates were found to vary across HLA loci, with the most associated TCRs seen for DRB1 alleles and the fewest for HLA-C alleles. The only immune exposure information available for the cohort was CMV serostatus. A cluster of highly shared sequence variants was judged likely to represent a technical artifact of the sequencing pipeline.

Sequencing was done on a sample of PBMCs. The clonotype was recovered from a woman in her twenties or thirties in good health and CMV-seronegative. The receptor chain draws on TRBV7-9 and TRBJ2-5; there is no confident call for the D gene. The base sequence is TGTGCCAGCAGATCACAAGAGACCCAGTACTTC. This encodes CASRSQETQYF.